The 21 T cell receptor beta chains below come from one sample, sequenced in a study of blood T cell repertoires in COVID-19. TCRdb's table, derived via immunoSEQ multiplex PCR, lists solely in-frame clones and lacks some. Of roughly 86,000 clones in the sample, around 80% are singletons; the top ten hold around 9%. The sample was peripheral blood. The source is a man aged 50 to 60 who had recovered from COVID-19.

This clone was counted a single time. This chain joins TRBV7-8 and TRBJ1-6; 7 positions match TRBD1. CDR1 is SGHVS and CDR2 is FQNEAQ in the germline V gene. The ends lost 3 bases at V and 0 bases at J; junction bases unmatched: 2. The CDR3 runs to 16 residues. This chain's CDR3 is CASSLGQLSYNSPLHF. CDR3 nucleotides: TGTGCCAGCAGCTTGGGACAGCTCTCCTATAATTCACCCCTCCACTTT. Full variable domain (missing parts from reference TRBV7-8 and TRBJ1-6): GAGVSQSPRYKVAKRGQDVALRCDPISGHVSLFWYQQALGQGPEFLTYFQNEAQLDKSGLPSDRFFAERPEGSVSTLKIQRTQQEDSAVYLCASSLGQLSYNSPLHFGNGTRLTVT.

This clone has more than one count but fewer than ten. The V call is TRBV6-5, the J call TRBJ1-1; unclear D gene. Germline CDR1 and CDR2: MNHEY and SVGAGI. The length of the CDR3 is 11 residues. V lost 6 bases and J lost 5, with 7 bases in between. In nucleotides, the CDR3 is TGTGCCAGCAGCTCCGGGACTGAAGCTTTCTTT. Translating gives CASSSGTEAFF.

V and J are TRBV29-1 and TRBJ2-7, with 10 bases identical to TRBD1. This CDR3 contains 11 residues. Germline CDR1 reads SQVTM; CDR2 reads ANQGSEA. V lost 2 bases and J lost 9; bases outside the gene matches: 1. In nucleotides, the CDR3 is TGCAGCGTTGAACGGGACAGGGGGCAGTACTTC. Protein sequence: CSVERDRGQYF.

The rearrangement links TRBV28 to TRBJ1-1; tentatively, D is TRBD1 (6 bases). Germline CDR1 is MDHEN and CDR2 is SYDVKM. This CDR3 spans 14 amino acids. Trimming removed 3 bases at V and 10 bases at J, with 18 bases between. CDR3 coding DNA: TGTGCCAGCAGTTTTGGCGGGGGTCAAGGGGGAGCTTTCTTT. It specifies CASSFGGGQGGAFF.

The V and J genes are TRBV7-9 and TRBJ1-2, with a tentative D call TRBD1 (6 bases). The V gene's germline CDR1 is SEHNR and CDR2 FQNEAQ (reference sequence). The CDR3 is made up of 13 amino acids. The germline V and J ends were trimmed by 3 bases and 9 bases, with 14 bases remaining between them. Here the CDR3 reads CASSLVQGGSYTF. In nucleotides, the CDR3 is TGTGCCAGCAGCTTGGTACAGGGTGGCAGCTACACCTTC.

The rearrangement uses TRBV19 and TRBJ2-1, with 8 bases matching TRBD1. Germline V gene sequence: CDR1 LNHDA, CDR2 SQIVND (reference sequence). This CDR3 is 14 amino acids long. The V segment lost 5 bases and the J segment 9 bases; nucleotides outside the gene matches: 9. CDR3 sequence (DNA): TGTGCCAGTAGTCCGGACAGGGAGGTCAGTGAGCAGTTCTTC. Protein: CASSPDREVSEQFF.

The chain links TRBV7-9 to TRBJ1-1; a weak D match, TRBD1 (6 bases). Germline CDR1 reads SEHNR; CDR2 reads FQNEAQ (reference sequence). Trimming shortened V by 5 bases and J by 0 bases, and 10 bases separated the two germline ends. The CDR3 is 14 amino acids. The CDR3 sequence: CASSRTELNTEAFF. CDR3 coding DNA: TGTGCCAGCAGCCGGACAGAGTTGAACACTGAAGCTTTCTTT.

The chain has TRBV7-9 and TRBJ1-1, with 7 nucleotides matching TRBD1. V trimming: 7 bases; J trimming: 8 bases; junction bases outside the gene matches: 7. Germline V gene sequence: CDR1 SEHNR, CDR2 FQNEAQ (reference sequence). The CDR3 runs to 12 residues. The CDR3, as DNA: TGTGCCAGCACCAACAGGGGTAACGAAGCTTTCTTT. This encodes CASTNRGNEAFF.

As for this clone: The same CDR3 can be traced to other DNA sequences in this sample. The chain links TRBV28 to TRBJ2-7, with a possible D match to TRBD2 (5 bases). The CDR3 is 13 residues long. The V gene lost 2 bases and the J gene lost 2 bases, with 7 bases spanning the gap. CDR1 and CDR2 from the germline V gene are MDHEN and SYDVKM. CDR3 coding DNA: TGTGCCAGCAGTTTAACTAGTACCTACGAGCAGTACTTC. This translates into CASSLTSTYEQYF.

This clone was counted a single time. This chain joins TRBV27 and TRBJ1-2; TRBD1 matches at 8 bases. The junction had 4 bases not matched to a gene; V was cut back by 1 base and J by 6 bases. Germline V gene lookup returns CDR1 MNHEY and CDR2 SMNVEV (reference sequence). This CDR3 spans 14 amino acids. The CDR3 protein is CASSLYGRGHGYTF. The CDR3 coding sequence is TGTGCCAGCAGTTTATATGGCAGGGGGCATGGCTACACCTTC.

The V call is TRBV6-5, the J call TRBJ1-4; no clear D gene. Trimming left V 2 bases short and J 2 bases short, with 12 bases between. In germline, CDR1 is MNHEY, CDR2 SVGAGI. The CDR3 covers 16 residues. Here the CDR3 DNA reads TGTGCCAGCAGTTACGGATTGCCGGGGACTAATGAAAAACTGTTTTTT. Encoded protein: CASSYGLPGTNEKLFF.

This clone was detected once. The V gene is TRBV7-6, the J gene TRBJ2-7; 7 bases are a match to TRBD1. This CDR3 comprises 13 residues. Germline trimming cut 1 base from V and 7 bases from J; bases unmatched to any gene: 4. The germline V gene has CDR1 SGHVS and CDR2 FNYEAQ. CDR3 nucleotide sequence: TGTGCCAGCAGCTTAGAGGGGGCGGATGAGCAGTACTTC. Translation: CASSLEGADEQYF.

The DNA for the CDR3 is TGTGCCACCAGTGATTTCGGGTCGCAGCTGTTTTTT. This codes for CATSDFGSQLFF. The V gene is TRBV24-1, the J gene TRBJ2-2; D ambiguous. The length of the CDR3 is 12 residues. Looked up from germline, CDR1 is KGHDR and CDR2 is SFDVKD. V was cut by 1 base and J by 12 bases, with 8 bases left in between.

This clone has only a few counts. The chain couples TRBV2 to TRBJ2-7; TRBD2 agrees at 12 bases. Germline V gene data show CDR1 as SNHLY and CDR2 as FYNNEI. V shed 5 bases and J 2 bases; nucleotides not matched to a gene: 4. The CDR3 sequence is 15 residues long. CDR3 sequence (DNA): TGTGCCAGCAGTCCACTAGCGGGGGGACCCTACGAGCAGTACTTC. Its protein product is CASSPLAGGPYEQYF.

The gene calls are TRBV27 and TRBJ2-1; TRBD1 might be the D (5 bases). The CDR3 contains 15 residues. Looked up from germline, CDR1 is MNHEY and CDR2 is SMNVEV (reference sequence). V shed 3 bases and J shed 3 bases, with 12 bases lying between them. DNA for the CDR3: TGTGCCAGCAGTTTCGGCAGGGTAGGCTACAATGAGCAGTTCTTC. It yields the protein CASSFGRVGYNEQFF.

A single count supports this clone. The V and J genes are TRBV2 and TRBJ2-1; TRBD2 matches 14 bases. The J segment lost 0 bases and the V segment lost 6 bases, leaving 4 bases of the junction unmatched. The CDR3 has 17 residues. From germline, CDR1 is SNHLY and CDR2 FYNNEI. The CDR3 nucleotides read TGTGCCAGCAGAAGGACTAGCGGGGGGCTCTCCTACAATGAGCAGTTCTTC. This sequence encodes CASRRTSGGLSYNEQFF.

The J gene is TRBJ2-7, the V gene TRBV5-6; TRBD2 matches at 9 bases. The CDR3 has 16 amino acids. V shed 0 bases and J 2 bases; nucleotides not matched to a gene: 6. CDR1 is SGHDT and CDR2 is YYEEEE in the germline V gene. The CDR3 coding sequence is TGTGCCAGCAGCTTGGTACGAGCGGGGGGTCCCTACGAGCAGTACTTC. Translation gives CASSLVRAGGPYEQYF.

The V call is TRBV9, the J call TRBJ2-5; D possibly corresponds to TRBD2 (6 bases). CDR3 length: 14 residues. V was trimmed by 4 bases and J by 5 bases, leaving 15 bases between them. Germline V CDR1 and CDR2: SGDLS, YYNGEE. The CDR3 region is CASSPQEGWETQYF. The CDR3, as DNA: TGTGCCAGCAGCCCTCAGGAGGGTTGGGAGACCCAGTACTTC.

The J gene is TRBJ2-3, the V gene TRBV5-1; TRBD1 is a possible D gene (5 bases). The CDR3 length is 13 residues. With 9 bases removed from V and 1 base from J, the gap between germline ends came to 12 bases. Germline V CDR1 and CDR2: SGHRS, YFSETQ. The DNA for the CDR3 is TGCGCCACTTCCAGGGAAGGCACAGATACGCAGTATTTT. It specifies CATSREGTDTQYF.

The J gene is TRBJ2-5, the V gene TRBV18; D may be TRBD1 (5 bases). CDR1 and CDR2 from the germline V gene are KGHSH and LQKENI. The CDR3 extends over 15 amino acids. With 3 bases removed from V and 0 bases from J, the gap between germline ends came to 11 bases. The CDR3 reads CASSPVDTYQETQYF. The DNA of the CDR3 is TGTGCCAGCTCACCCGTGGACACATACCAAGAGACCCAGTACTTC. Supplemented by reference TRBV18 and TRBJ2-5, the full variable domain reads NAGVMQNPRHLVRRRGQEARLRCSPMKGHSHVYWYRQLPEEGLKFMVYLQKENIIDESGMPKERFSAEFPKEGPSILRIQQVVRGDSAAYFCASSPVDTYQETQYFGPGTRLLVL.

J is TRBJ1-5 and V is TRBV19; D is perhaps TRBD1 (6 bases). Trimming cost V 4 bases and J 0 bases, with 13 bases left between them. Germline CDR1 LNHDA, CDR2 SQIVND (reference sequence). The CDR3 contains 16 residues. The CDR3 DNA reads as TGTGCCAGTAGTAAACAGGGCCTATATAGCAATCAGCCCCAGCATTTT. It codes for CASSKQGLYSNQPQHF.